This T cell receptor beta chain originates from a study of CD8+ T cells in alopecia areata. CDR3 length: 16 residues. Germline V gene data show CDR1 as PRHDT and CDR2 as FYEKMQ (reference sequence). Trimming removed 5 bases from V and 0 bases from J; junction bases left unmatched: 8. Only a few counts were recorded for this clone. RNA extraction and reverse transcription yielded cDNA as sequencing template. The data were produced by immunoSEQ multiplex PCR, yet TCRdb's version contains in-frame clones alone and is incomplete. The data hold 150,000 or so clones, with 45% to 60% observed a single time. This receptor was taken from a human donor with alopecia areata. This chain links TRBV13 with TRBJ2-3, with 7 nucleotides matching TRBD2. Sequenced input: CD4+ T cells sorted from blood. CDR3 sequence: CASSPSGSGSTDTQYF. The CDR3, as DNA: TGTGCCAGCAGCCCTTCTGGTAGCGGGAGCACAGATACGCAGTATTTT.